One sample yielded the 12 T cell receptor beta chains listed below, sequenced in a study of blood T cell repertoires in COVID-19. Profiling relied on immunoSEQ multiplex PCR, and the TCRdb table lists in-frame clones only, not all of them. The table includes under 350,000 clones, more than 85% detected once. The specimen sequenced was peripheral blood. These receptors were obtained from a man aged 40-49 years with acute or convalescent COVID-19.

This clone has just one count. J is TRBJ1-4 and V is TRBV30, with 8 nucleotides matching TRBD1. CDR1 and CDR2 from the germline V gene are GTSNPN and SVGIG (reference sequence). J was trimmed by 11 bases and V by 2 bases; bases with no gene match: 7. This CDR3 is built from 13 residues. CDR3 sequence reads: CAWSTGGVSKLFF. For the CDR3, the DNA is TGTGCCTGGAGTACAGGGGGGGTATCGAAACTGTTTTTT.

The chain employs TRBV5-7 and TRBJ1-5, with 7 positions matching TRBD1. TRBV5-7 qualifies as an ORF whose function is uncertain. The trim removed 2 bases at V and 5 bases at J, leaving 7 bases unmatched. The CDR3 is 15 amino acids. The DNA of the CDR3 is TGTGCCAGCAGCTTAGTACAGGGGAGGCATCAGCCCCAGCATTTT. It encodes CASSLVQGRHQPQHF.

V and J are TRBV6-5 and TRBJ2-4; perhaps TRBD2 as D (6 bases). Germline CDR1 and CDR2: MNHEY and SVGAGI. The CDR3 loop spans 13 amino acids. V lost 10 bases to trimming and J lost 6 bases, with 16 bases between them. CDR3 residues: CATHRGSRNIQYF. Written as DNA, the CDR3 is TGTGCCACCCATCGGGGGTCCAGAAACATTCAGTACTTC.

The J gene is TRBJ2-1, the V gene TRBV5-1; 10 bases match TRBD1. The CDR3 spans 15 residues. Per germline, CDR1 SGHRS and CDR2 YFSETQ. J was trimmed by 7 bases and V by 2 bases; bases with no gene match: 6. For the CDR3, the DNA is TGCGCCAGCAGCTTTGCGGGACAGGGGAGAAATGAGCAGTTCTTC. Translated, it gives CASSFAGQGRNEQFF. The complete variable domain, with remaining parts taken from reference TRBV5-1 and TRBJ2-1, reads KAGVTQTPRYLIKTRGQQVTLSCSPISGHRSVSWYQQTPGQGLQFLFEYFSETQRNKGNFPGRFSGRQFSNSRSEMNVSTLELGDSALYLCASSFAGQGRNEQFFGPGTRLTVL.

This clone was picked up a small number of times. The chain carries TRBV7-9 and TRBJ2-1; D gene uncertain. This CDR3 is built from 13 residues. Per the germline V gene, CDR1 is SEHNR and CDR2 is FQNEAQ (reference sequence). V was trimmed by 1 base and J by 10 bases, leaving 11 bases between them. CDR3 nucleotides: TGTGCCAGCAGCTTAGGGTCCCCAGGAGAGCAGTTCTTC. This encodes CASSLGSPGEQFF.

This CDR3 reads CASSILSGPLAYEQYF. In nucleotides, the CDR3 is TGTGCCAGTAGTATACTAAGCGGGCCCTTGGCGTACGAGCAGTACTTC. J is TRBJ2-7 and V is TRBV19; tentative D call: TRBD2 (6 bases). This CDR3 is 16 amino acids long. V was pared by 2 bases and J by 4 bases, with 18 bases between. CDR1 LNHDA and CDR2 SQIVND come from the germline V gene (reference sequence).

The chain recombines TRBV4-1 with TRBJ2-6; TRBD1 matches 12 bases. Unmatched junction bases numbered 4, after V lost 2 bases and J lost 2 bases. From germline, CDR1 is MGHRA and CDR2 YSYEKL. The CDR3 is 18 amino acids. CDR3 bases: TGCGCCAGCAGCCAAAGGGGACAGGGGGCGACTGGGGCCAACGTCCTGACTTTC. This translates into CASSQRGQGATGANVLTF.

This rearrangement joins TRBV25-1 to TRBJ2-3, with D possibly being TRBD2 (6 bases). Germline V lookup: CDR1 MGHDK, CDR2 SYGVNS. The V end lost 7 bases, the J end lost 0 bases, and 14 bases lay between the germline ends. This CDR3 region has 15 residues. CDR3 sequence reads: CASKEGTTSTDTQYF. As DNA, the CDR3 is TGTGCCAGCAAGGAGGGCACAACTAGCACAGATACGCAGTATTTT.

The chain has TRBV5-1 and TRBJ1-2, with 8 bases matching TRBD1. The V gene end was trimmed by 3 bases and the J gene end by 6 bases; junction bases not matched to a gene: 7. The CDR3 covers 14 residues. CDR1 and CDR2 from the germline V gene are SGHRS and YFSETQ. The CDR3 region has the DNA TGCGCCAGCAGCTATTCGACAGGGGCAGATGGCTACACCTTC. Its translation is CASSYSTGADGYTF.

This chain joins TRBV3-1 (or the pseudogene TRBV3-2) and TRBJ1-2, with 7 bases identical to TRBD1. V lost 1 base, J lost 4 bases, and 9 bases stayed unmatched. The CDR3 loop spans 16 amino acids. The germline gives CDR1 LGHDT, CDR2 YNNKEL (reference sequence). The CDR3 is CASSQGGTDLLYGYTF. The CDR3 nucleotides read TGTGCCAGCAGCCAAGGTGGGACAGATCTTCTCTATGGCTACACCTTC.

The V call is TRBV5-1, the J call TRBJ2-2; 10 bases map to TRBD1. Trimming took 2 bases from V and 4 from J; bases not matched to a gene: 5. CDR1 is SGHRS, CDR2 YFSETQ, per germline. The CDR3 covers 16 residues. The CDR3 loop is CASSFQTGGTTGELFF. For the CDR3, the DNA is TGCGCCAGCAGCTTCCAGACAGGGGGCACCACCGGGGAGCTGTTTTTT.

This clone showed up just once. The CDR3 reads CASTTGDNTGELFF. In DNA, the CDR3 is TGCGCCAGTACGACAGGTGATAACACCGGGGAGCTGTTTTTT. The genes are TRBV5-1 and TRBJ2-2; the D gene is possibly TRBD1 (6 bases). Trimming pared 8 bases from V and 2 bases from J, leaving 13 bases between. CDR1 is SGHRS and CDR2 is YFSETQ in the germline V gene. The CDR3 consists of 14 residues.